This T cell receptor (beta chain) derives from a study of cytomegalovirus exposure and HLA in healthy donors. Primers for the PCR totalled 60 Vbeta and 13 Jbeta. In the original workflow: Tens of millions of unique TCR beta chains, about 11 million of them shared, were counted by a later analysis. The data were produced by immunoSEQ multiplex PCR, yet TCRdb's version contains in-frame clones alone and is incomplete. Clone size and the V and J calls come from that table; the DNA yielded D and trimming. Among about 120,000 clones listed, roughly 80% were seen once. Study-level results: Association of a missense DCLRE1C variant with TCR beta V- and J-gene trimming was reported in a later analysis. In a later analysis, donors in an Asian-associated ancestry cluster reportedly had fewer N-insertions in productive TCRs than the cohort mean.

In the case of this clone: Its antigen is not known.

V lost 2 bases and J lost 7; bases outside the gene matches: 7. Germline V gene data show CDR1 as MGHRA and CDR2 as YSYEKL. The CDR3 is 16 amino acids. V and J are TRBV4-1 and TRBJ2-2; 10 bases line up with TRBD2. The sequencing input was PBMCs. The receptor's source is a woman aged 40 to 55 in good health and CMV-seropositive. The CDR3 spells CASSQRAGGRNGELFF. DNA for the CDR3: TGCGCCAGCAGCCAACGAGCGGGGGGGAGGAACGGGGAGCTGTTTTTT.